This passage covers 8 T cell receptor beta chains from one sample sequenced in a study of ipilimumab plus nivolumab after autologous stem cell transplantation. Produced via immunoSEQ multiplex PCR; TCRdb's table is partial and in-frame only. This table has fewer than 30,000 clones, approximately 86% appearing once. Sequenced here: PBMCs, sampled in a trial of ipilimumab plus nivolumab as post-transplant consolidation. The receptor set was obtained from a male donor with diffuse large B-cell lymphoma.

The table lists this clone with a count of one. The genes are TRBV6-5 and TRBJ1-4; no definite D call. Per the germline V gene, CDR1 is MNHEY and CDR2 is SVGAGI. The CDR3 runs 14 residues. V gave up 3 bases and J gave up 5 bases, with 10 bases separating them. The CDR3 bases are TGTGCCAGCAGTTATAGACTCCCCAATGAAAAACTGTTTTTT. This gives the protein CASSYRLPNEKLFF.

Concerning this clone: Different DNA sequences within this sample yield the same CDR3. This chain's CDR3 is CASKGRTYNEQFF. Here the CDR3 DNA reads TGTGCCTCCAAGGGCCGGACCTACAATGAGCAGTTCTTC. This chain joins TRBV2 and TRBJ2-1; no definite D call. The CDR3 runs to 13 residues. The germline V gene has CDR1 SNHLY and CDR2 FYNNEI. Trimming took off 11 bases at V and 2 bases at J, with 13 bases between the two ends.

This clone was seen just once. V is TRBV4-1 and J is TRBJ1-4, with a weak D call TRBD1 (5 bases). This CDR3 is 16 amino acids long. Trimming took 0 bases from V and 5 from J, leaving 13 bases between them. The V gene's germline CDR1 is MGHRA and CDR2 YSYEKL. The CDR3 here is CASSQDFGGRNEKLFF. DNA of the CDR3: TGCGCCAGCAGCCAAGATTTTGGGGGGAGGAATGAAAAACTGTTTTTT.

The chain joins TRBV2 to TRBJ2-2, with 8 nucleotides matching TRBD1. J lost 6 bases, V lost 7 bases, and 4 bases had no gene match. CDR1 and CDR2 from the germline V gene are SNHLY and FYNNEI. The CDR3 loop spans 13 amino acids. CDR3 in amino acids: CASTQGAAGELFF. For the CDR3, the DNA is TGTGCCAGCACTCAGGGGGCGGCCGGGGAGCTGTTTTTT.

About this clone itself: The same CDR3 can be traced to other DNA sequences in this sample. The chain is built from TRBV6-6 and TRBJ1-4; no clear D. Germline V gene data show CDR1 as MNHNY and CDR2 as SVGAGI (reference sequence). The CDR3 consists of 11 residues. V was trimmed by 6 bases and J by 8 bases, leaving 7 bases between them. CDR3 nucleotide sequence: TGTGCCAGCAGGGGTGGAGAAAAACTGTTTTTT. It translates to CASRGGEKLFF.

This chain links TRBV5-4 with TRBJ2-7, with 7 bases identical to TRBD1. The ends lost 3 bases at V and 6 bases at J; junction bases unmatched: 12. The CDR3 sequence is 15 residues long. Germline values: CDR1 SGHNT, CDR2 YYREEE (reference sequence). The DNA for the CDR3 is TGTGCCAGCAGCTCGATACCGGGACAGCAGACCGAGCAGTACTTC. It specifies CASSSIPGQQTEQYF.

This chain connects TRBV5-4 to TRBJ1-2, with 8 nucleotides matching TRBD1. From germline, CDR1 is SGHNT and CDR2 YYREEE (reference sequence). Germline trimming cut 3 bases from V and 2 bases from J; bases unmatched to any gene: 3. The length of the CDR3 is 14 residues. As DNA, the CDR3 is TGTGCCAGCAGCTCGGACAGGGAGAACTATGGCTACACCTTC. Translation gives CASSSDRENYGYTF.

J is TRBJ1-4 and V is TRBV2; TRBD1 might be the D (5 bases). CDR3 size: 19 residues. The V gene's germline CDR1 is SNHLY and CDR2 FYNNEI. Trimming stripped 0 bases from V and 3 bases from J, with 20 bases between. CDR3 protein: CASSEAGMIIGAPNEKLFF. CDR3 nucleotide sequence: TGTGCCAGCAGTGAAGCGGGGATGATTATAGGGGCACCTAATGAAAAACTGTTTTTT.